This TCR beta chain was recorded in a study of response to subunit inactivated influenza vaccine. The CDR3 contains 17 residues. Germline CDR1 reads MDHEN; CDR2 reads SYDVKM. V was pared by 8 bases and J by 1 base, with 22 bases between. TCRdb reprocessed the RT-PCR reads via MiXCR and lists one record per CDR3 protein. The sample lists 600,000 to 700,000 distinct CDR3 sequences, approximately 14% seen once, with roughly 7.2% in the top ten. Study-wide points: Authors suggested seasonal influenza vaccinations each recruit few new T cells.

This clonotype has a count of ten or more. The antigen remains unidentified. Sample: PBMCs from blood, taken 14 days before vaccination. The V call is TRBV28, the J call TRBJ2-3, with D uncertain. The receptor comes from a man between 45 and 60 years old who received an inactivated influenza vaccine. CDR3: CASRRRRLVIGTDTQYF. The CDR3 DNA reads TGTGCCAGCCGCCGGCGGCGGTTGGTTATTGGCACAGATACGCAGTATTTT.